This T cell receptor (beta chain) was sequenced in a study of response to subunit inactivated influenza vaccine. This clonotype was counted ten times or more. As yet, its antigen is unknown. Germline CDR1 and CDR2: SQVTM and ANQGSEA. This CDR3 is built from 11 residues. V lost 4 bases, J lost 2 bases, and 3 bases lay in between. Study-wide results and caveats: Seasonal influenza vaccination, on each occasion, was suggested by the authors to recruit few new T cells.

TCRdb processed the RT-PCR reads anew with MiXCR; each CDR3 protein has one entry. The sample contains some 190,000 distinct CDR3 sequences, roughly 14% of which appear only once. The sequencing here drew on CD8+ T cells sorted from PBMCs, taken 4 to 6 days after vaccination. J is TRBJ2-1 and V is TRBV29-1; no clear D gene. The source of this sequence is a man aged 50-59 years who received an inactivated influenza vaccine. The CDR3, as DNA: TGCAGCGTTGGGGCCTACAATGAGCAGTTCTTC. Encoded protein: CSVGAYNEQFF.